This is a list of T cell receptor beta chains from one sample in a study of blood T cell repertoires in COVID-19. Sequencing used immunoSEQ multiplex PCR; TCRdb keeps in-frame clones, though not all of them. The data hold some 300,000 clones, with around nine tenths observed a single time. The sample comprised peripheral blood. These receptors were collected from a woman younger than 45 with COVID-19, enrolled during active disease. Both conserved end residues are part of each CDR3. A D gene is named only where the DNA matches it firmly. Rows may omit the clone size; those that give it use once, few, many or a size class.

d_gene	j_gene	v_gene	abundance	CDR3aa	CDR3nt
TRBD2	TRBJ2-3	TRBV11-2	-	CASSFSTSGTDTQYF	TGTGCCAGCAGCTTTTCGACTAGCGGTACAGATACGCAGTATTTT
-	TRBJ2-5	TRBV5-1	-	CASSFSQRQETQYF	TGCGCCAGCAGCTTTAGCCAGAGACAAGAGACCCAGTACTTC
-	TRBJ1-2	TRBV7-6	-	CASSSIGGIYGYTF	TGTGCCAGCAGCTCCATTGGGGGGATCTATGGCTACACCTTC
-	TRBJ1-1	TRBV5-6	-	CASSLDGQWTEAFF	TGTGCCAGCAGCTTGGACGGACAGTGGACTGAAGCTTTCTTT
-	TRBJ1-6	TRBV12-3/TRBV12-4	-	CASSPGATSPLHF	TGTGCCAGCAGTCCAGGGGCGACATCACCCCTCCACTTT
-	TRBJ1-1	TRBV2	few	CASSEGYEAFF	TGTGCCAGCAGTGAAGGCTATGAAGCTTTCTTT
-	TRBJ1-1	TRBV7-9	-	CASRIVNTEAFF	TGTGCCAGCAGAATAGTGAACACTGAAGCTTTCTTT
-	TRBJ2-2	TRBV5-1	-	CASSFGNTGELFF	TGCGCCAGCAGCTTCGGGAACACCGGGGAGCTGTTTTTT
TRBD1	TRBJ2-5	TRBV6-5	-	CASTTGGRETQYF	TGTGCCAGCACCACAGGGGGCCGGGAGACCCAGTACTTC
-	TRBJ2-7	TRBV11-3	-	CASSGGRGAPYEQYF	TGTGCCAGCAGCGGCGGCCGCGGGGCCCCCTACGAGCAGTACTTC
TRBD2	TRBJ2-2	TRBV6-5	-	CASSYSRGGAPGELFF	TGTGCCAGCAGTTACTCTCGCGGGGGGGCCCCCGGGGAGCTGTTTTTT
-	TRBJ2-5	TRBV7-9	once	CASSLVGGGGETQYF	TGTGCCAGCAGCTTAGTGGGCGGGGGCGGAGAGACCCAGTACTTC
-	TRBJ1-5	TRBV12-5	-	CASGLTSGDQPQHF	TGTGCTAGTGGTCTGACGAGCGGAGATCAGCCCCAGCATTTT
-	TRBJ1-4	TRBV2	-	CASSDSGGCEKLFF	TGTGCCAGCAGCGATAGCGGTGGCTGTGAAAAACTGTTTTTT